This T cell receptor (beta chain) was observed in a study of T cell changes during pregnancy in multiple sclerosis (dated by TCRdb to the late 2010s). Study-level background: In women with multiple sclerosis, the researchers looked at how the T cell repertoire shifted as pregnancy progressed.

Of note for this clone: The antigen this receptor binds is unknown. Nothing much larger sits one base from this clone, and base qualities are not available.

The library was obtained by the immunoSEQ multiplex PCR assay. What TCRdb holds here is the immuneACCESS table cut down to in-frame rearrangements. Part of the clones is not present; checked against another copy, under half of the missing clones reflect an unresolved V gene, and the others are unexplained. The sample has over 35,000 clones on record, just over 90% of them singletons. Of the sample, 0.95% to 1.5% falls within the top ten clones. The sequence was obtained from a female donor with multiple sclerosis, enrolled in a pregnancy study. Sequencing used peripheral blood, obtained before pregnancy.

This receptor has the CDR3 CASSSGGAGYNEQFF. The DNA reads TGTGCCAGCAGCTCCGGAGGAGCCGGCTACAATGAGCAGTTCTTC. Recombination linked TRBV11-2 to TRBJ2-1, with TRBD2 as a weak D call on 5 bases. Per the germline V gene, SGHAT is the CDR1 and FQNNGV is the CDR2. Taken from cysteine to phenylalanine, the CDR3 has 15 residues. Just the 45-base CDR3 DNA is kept, in frame starting at base 1. At the junction V is shortened by 4 bases and J by 3 bases, with 13 bases in between.